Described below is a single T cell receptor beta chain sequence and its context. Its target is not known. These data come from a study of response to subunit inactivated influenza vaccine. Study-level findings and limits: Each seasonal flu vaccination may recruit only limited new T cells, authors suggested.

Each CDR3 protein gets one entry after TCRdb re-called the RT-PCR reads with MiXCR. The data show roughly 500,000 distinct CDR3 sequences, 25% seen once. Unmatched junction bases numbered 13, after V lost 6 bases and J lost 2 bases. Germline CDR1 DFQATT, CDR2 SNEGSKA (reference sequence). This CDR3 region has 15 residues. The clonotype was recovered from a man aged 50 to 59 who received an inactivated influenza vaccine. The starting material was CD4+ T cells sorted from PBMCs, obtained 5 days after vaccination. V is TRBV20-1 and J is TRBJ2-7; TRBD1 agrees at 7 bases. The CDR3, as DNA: TGCAGTGCCACGATCCGGGACAGAAAGACCTACGAGCAGTACTTC. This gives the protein CSATIRDRKTYEQYF.